Sequencing of this T cell receptor beta chain was carried out in a study of Tregs in tolerant kidney transplant recipients. Study findings and constraints: Biological reproducibility was not directly addressed in this study.

V shed 2 bases, J shed 7 bases, and the junction held 8 bases outside the gene matches. The V gene's germline CDR1 is MNHNS and CDR2 SASEGT. There are 15 residues in the CDR3. Remarks on this clone: As yet, its antigen is unknown. The read ends 3 residues before the CDR3 terminus; that terminus is restored from the germline J gene.

Unstimulated Tregs (CD4+CD25+CD127-) and CD4+CD25- non-Tregs were sorted from PBMCs. The repertoire was sequenced with immunoSEQ multiplex PCR; TCRdb's copy has only in-frame clones and lacks some. Listed are roughly 50,000 clones; about 0.82% falls within the top ten. The material sequenced was CD4+ T cells from blood, taken before the transplant. This TCR derives from a human donor who received a combined kidney and bone marrow transplant. The V and J genes are TRBV6-1 and TRBJ1-5, with 7 bases matching TRBD1. The CDR3 bases that were read are TGTGCCAGCAGTGAATCGACAGGGAATAGGCAGCCC. Encoded protein: CASSESTGNRQP. The entire CDR3 protein reads CASSESTGNRQPQHF.